The entry below describes one T cell receptor beta chain. The antigen is not known. The stimulus was an HIV-1 Gag 15-mer peptide pool, about 1 ug/peptide/mL. CD40L/CD69 double-negative CD45RO-high memory CD4+ T cells were collected. For at least 4 years, plasma HIV-1 RNA was undetectable (<50 copies/mL). CD4+ T cell counts exceeded 400 cells/uL; CMV serology was positive. V dropped 7 bases and J dropped 7 bases, with 16 bases sitting between them. Germline-derived CDR1 and CDR2 are GTSNPN and SVGIG (reference sequence). The CDR3 length is 12 residues. The data were obtained in a study of persistence of HIV-infected CD4 T cells. Study outcomes and limitations: CMV- and Gag-responding cells had lower TCRbeta richness than CD3/CD28-responding cells.

The libraries were made with immunoSEQ version 4 in survey mode. Generated by immunoSEQ multiplex PCR, the TCRdb table keeps only in-frame clones and is missing some. The sample lists 35,000 or so clones, about 84% occurring once. The chain is built from TRBV30 and TRBJ1-2; D possibly corresponds to TRBD1 (6 bases). The clonotype originates from an adult with HIV. The donor label of this sample is uncertain. Sequenced here: cultured CD4+ T cells from PBMCs, sampled from a patient who received antiretroviral therapy. The CDR3 DNA reads TGTGCCTTAGGGGGGTACTATTCTGGCTACACCTTC. Translating it yields CALGGYYSGYTF.